This TCR beta chain derives from a study of T cells after yellow fever vaccination (dated by TCRdb to between 2017 and 2020). Regarding the research as a whole: The SMART-Seq v4 Ultra Low Input RNA kit was used to prepare libraries from fractions with low cell numbers. Bulk TCR alpha and beta repertoires were sequenced longitudinally to track T-cell clones before and after primary and booster YFV17D yellow fever vaccination. Two healthy male donors made up the cohort, one aged 18 to 30 years and the other aged 30 to 40 years. Blood was drawn at multiple timepoints before and after primary and secondary immunization, with bulk PBMC replicates and cell subsets isolated.

TCR cDNA was made using 5'RACE template switching, a step that added a universal primer site and unique molecular identifiers. Priming of cDNA synthesis was performed from both the TCR alpha and TCR beta constant segments. Library amplification involved two PCR steps, and the second step added sample barcodes and sequencing adapters. Sequencing of libraries was done on Illumina HiSeq 2500 (2x100 bp) or NovaSeq (2x150 bp). As for the original processing: MIGEC was used to demultiplex reads and collapse the reads into UMI consensus sequences, and MiXCR was used for V(D)J alignment. Using edgeR on replicate PBMC samples, clonotypes were called vaccine-responding if FDR was below 0.01 and the log2 fold change was above 5 up to day 15. Bulk clonotypes were assigned CD4 or CD8 identity according to which sequenced CD4 or CD8 repertoire held them at higher abundance. The public reads were reanalyzed by TCRdb: fastp trimming at Q25, MiXCR alignment, in-frame beta chains only. Rows with a matching CDR3 protein are joined into one entry that keeps the most common DNA and genes. TCRdb assigned the V and J calls; the authors' analysis was not used. Here the sample has around 500,000 distinct CDR3 sequences; about a fifth occur a single time. The ten biggest clones cover about a sixth of the sample.

This clonotype occurred a few times. Its binding antigen is unknown. No much larger clone is present one base from it, and per-base qualities are unavailable. Study-wide conclusions, independent of this receptor: Because only a couple of donors were included in the study, the extent to which the findings can be generalized is limited. FACS-sorted repertoires could contain abundant contaminating clonotypes from the bulk population, so computational filtering was required. The secondary T-cell response was found to be weaker but faster than the primary response, with a peak reached on day 5 rather than on day 15. A small fraction of clonotypes showed up in both the CD4 and CD8 compartments, probably as a result of convergent recombination. Most clones expanded after primary vaccination (roughly 96% of CD4 and approximately 90% of CD8) were re-detected after the booster, suggesting that broad memory maintenance occurred.

The CDR3 contains 18 residues, cysteine and phenylalanine counted. Only the CDR3 DNA stays, 54 bases, in frame from base 1. The treatment or condition tag for this specimen amounts to: live attenuated yellow fever vaccine strain. Two biological replicates of bulk PBMCs were collected at each blood-draw timepoint. PBMCs were isolated from peripheral blood using a standard Ficoll-Paque protocol. RNA was extracted with TriZol from bulk PBMCs, CD4 and CD8 fractions, and dextramer-positive and dextramer-negative fractions. This specimen consisted of PBMCs, obtained approximately 22 days after the first yellow fever vaccination. The sequence was obtained from a young man who received the YFV17D yellow fever vaccine. In this chain, TRBV21-1 is recombined with TRBJ1-6; the table's D call TRBD1 went unverified against the DNA. TRBV21-1 is described as a pseudogene. The CDR3 is CASSKGPPGYGENSPLHF. The DNA is TGTGCCAGCAGCAAAGGGCCCCCCGGATATGGGGAGAATTCACCCCTCCACTTT.